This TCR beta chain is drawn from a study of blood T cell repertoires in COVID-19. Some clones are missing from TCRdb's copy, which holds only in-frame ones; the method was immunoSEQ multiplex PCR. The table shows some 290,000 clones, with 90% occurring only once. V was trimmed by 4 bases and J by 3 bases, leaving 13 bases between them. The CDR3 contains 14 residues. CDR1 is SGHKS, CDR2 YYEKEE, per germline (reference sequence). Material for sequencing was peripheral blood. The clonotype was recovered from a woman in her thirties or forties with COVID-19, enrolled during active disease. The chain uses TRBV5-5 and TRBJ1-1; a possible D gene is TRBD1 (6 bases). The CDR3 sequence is CASSRGALDTEAFF. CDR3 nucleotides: TGTGCCAGCAGCCGGGGGGCGCTGGACACTGAAGCTTTCTTT.